This T cell receptor beta chain was profiled in a study of shared clonotypes between healthy human individuals. CDR3 size: 21 residues. Germline values: CDR1 SGHRS, CDR2 YFSETQ. Produced via immunoSEQ multiplex PCR; TCRdb's table is partial and in-frame only. This sample has over 100,000 clones, with 55% to 70% found just once. As concerns this clone: The junction departs from germline at one end; a sequencing error may be responsible. Different DNA sequences within this sample yield the same CDR3.

This TCR was sampled from a woman in her twenties or thirties in good health. What was sequenced was memory CD8+ T cells sorted from blood. The subset was: CD45RO+ cells pooled with CCR7-negative TemRA cells. The gene calls are TRBV5-1 and TRBJ1-1, with D tentatively TRBD1 (5 bases). This chain's CDR3 is CASSLRLMGGIRFYMNTEAFF. In DNA, the CDR3 is TGTGCCAGCAGCTTACGGTTAATGGGGGGGATCCGATTCTACATGAACACTGAAGCTTTCTTT.